This T cell receptor (beta chain) was captured in a study of blood T cell repertoires in COVID-19. Overall study: Samples representing acute and convalescent COVID-19 were sourced from the United States, Italy and Spain. T cells, B-cell-depleted T cells, or PBMCs provided the cDNA or gDNA that served as material.

Original handling: Reference gene primer amplification gave nucleated cell count estimates. Using immunoSEQ multiplex PCR, the repertoire was profiled, and TCRdb retains in-frame clones only, with some absent. That table supplies the V and J calls and clone size; D and trimming were determined from the DNA. The sample consists of some 120,000 clones, 75% to 90% of them appearing once. This clonotype originated in an older man with acute or convalescent COVID-19. Sequencing input: peripheral blood.

The CDR3 loop is CASSGTGVYGYTF. DNA for the CDR3: TGTGCCAGCAGCGGGACAGGGGTTTATGGCTACACCTTC. The gene calls are TRBV13 and TRBJ1-2, with TRBD1 matching 10 bases. CDR1 is PRHDT, CDR2 FYEKMQ, per germline (reference sequence). This CDR3 has 13 residues. J was trimmed by 5 bases and V by 5 bases; bases with no gene match: 2.